A selection of T cell receptor beta chains follows, all from one sample in a study of blood T cell repertoires in COVID-19. Sequencing was performed with immunoSEQ multiplex PCR; in TCRdb, only in-frame clones are kept and a portion is missing. This sample has 350,000 or so clones, with roughly 90% found just once. The sequenced material came from PBMCs or T cells enriched from blood (not recorded which). These receptors all stem from a woman in her 30s who had recovered from COVID-19. Both conserved end residues are trimmed from each CDR3. The D gene is left open where the match is weak.

TRBV19	TRBJ2-1	TRBD1	ASSIGSRGLFNEQF
TRBV19	TRBJ2-7	.	ASSMAAEPKAYEQY
TRBV12-3/TRBV12-4	TRBJ2-2	.	ASSLGQFGELF
TRBV10-3	TRBJ2-7	TRBD1	AISEEGTAYYEQY
TRBV4-3	TRBJ2-3	.	ASSQGTGGTDTQY
TRBV30	TRBJ1-4	TRBD1	AWRRTGSNEKLF
TRBV28	TRBJ1-2	TRBD1	ASRGDSNYGYT
TRBV9	TRBJ2-7	.	ASSVGVGLGEQY
TRBV11-1	TRBJ2-7	TRBD1	ASSLHRGQDEQY
TRBV29-1	TRBJ1-6	.	SVGGTPNSPLH
TRBV19	TRBJ2-2	TRBD2	ASSTGPSGSTGELF
TRBV18	TRBJ1-2	.	ASSPNRDNNYGYT
TRBV21-1	TRBJ2-5	.	ASSNTVQETQY
TRBV28	TRBJ1-2	TRBD1	ASNPGQGAVGYT
TRBV29-1	TRBJ1-1	TRBD1	SVEEGTGKAF
TRBV9	TRBJ2-1	TRBD2	ASSPLAGAYNEQF
TRBV27	TRBJ1-4	.	ASSLRTNEKLF
TRBV27	TRBJ2-7	TRBD1	ASNPGTGTYEQY
TRBV28	TRBJ1-1	.	ASNRGRGAF
TRBV4-3	TRBJ1-4	.	ASSQEEGGEKLF
TRBV6-5	TRBJ2-7	TRBD1	ASSRTGPPTYEQY
TRBV6-5	TRBJ1-5	TRBD1	ASRPGQGHQPQH
TRBV11-2	TRBJ2-1	TRBD2	ASSLGILAGGPDEQF
TRBV19	TRBJ1-5	.	ASHPGFGLSNQPQH
TRBV30	TRBJ2-7	TRBD2	ASSGGSYEQY
TRBV6-2/TRBV6-3	TRBJ2-1	TRBD1	ASSLSRDRGNEQF
TRBV4-1	TRBJ1-4	TRBD1	ASSQGTGINEKLF
TRBV3-1/TRBV3-2	TRBJ2-3	TRBD2	ASSQNSGGPDTQY
TRBV21-1	TRBJ1-2	.	ASSRRKGYT
TRBV28	TRBJ1-4	.	ASSPLVRVPNEKLF
TRBV7-3	TRBJ2-7	TRBD1	ASSRTGQGANEQY
TRBV7-2	TRBJ1-1	.	ASSGHWNTEAF
TRBV25-1	TRBJ1-2	.	ASSETGMGNGYT
TRBV9	TRBJ2-7	.	ASSVKMGASSYEQY
TRBV2	TRBJ2-7	TRBD1	ASSDRATGVEQY